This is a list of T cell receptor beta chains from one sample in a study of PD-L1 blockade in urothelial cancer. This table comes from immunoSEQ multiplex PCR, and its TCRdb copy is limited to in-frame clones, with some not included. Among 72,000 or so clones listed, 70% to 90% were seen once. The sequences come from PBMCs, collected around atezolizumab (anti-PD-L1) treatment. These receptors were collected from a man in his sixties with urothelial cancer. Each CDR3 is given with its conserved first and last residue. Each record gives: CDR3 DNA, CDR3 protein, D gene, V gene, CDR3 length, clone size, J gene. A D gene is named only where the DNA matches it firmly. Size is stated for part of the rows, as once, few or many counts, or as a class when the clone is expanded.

CDR3nt: TGTGCCTGGAGTGTATCCCTTTACTACGAGCAGTACTTC; CDR3aa: CAWSVSLYYEQYF; d_gene: NA; v_gene: TRBV30; len: 13; abundance: NA; j_gene: TRBJ2-7
CDR3nt: TGTGCCAGCAGCTTCTTTACGGGACAGGGGTCTTACGAGCAGTACTTC; CDR3aa: CASSFFTGQGSYEQYF; d_gene: TRBD1; v_gene: TRBV7-9; len: 16; abundance: NA; j_gene: TRBJ2-7
CDR3nt: TGCGCCAGCAGTGAGTCGATGGGGGGAAGAACAGATACGCAGTATTTT; CDR3aa: CASSESMGGRTDTQYF; d_gene: NA; v_gene: TRBV10-2; len: 16; abundance: NA; j_gene: TRBJ2-3
CDR3nt: TGTGCCAGCAGCCCGGGGACAGGGGGGACCTTC; CDR3aa: CASSPGTGGTF; d_gene: TRBD1; v_gene: TRBV7-9; len: 11; abundance: NA; j_gene: TRBJ1-2
CDR3nt: TGTGCCAGCAGCTTAGATCGAGGCACAGATACGCAGTATTTT; CDR3aa: CASSLDRGTDTQYF; d_gene: NA; v_gene: TRBV11-2; len: 14; abundance: NA; j_gene: TRBJ2-3
CDR3nt: TGTGCCAGCAGCTCGGGACTAGCGGGGGTCGAGACCCAGTACTTC; CDR3aa: CASSSGLAGVETQYF; d_gene: TRBD2; v_gene: TRBV11-3; len: 15; abundance: NA; j_gene: TRBJ2-5
CDR3nt: TGCGCCAGCAGCTTGATTCTCGGGACAGGGAGACAAGAGACCCAGTACTTC; CDR3aa: CASSLILGTGRQETQYF; d_gene: TRBD1; v_gene: TRBV5-1; len: 17; abundance: NA; j_gene: TRBJ2-5
CDR3nt: TGTGCCAGTAGTATCGACCGGGGGGGGGCAACGCCGAACACTGAAGCTTTCTTT; CDR3aa: CASSIDRGGATPNTEAFF; d_gene: NA; v_gene: TRBV19; len: 18; abundance: NA; j_gene: TRBJ1-1
CDR3nt: TGTGCCAGCAGTGAAGCGCAGGGACAGGTTAACAATGAGCAGTTCTTC; CDR3aa: CASSEAQGQVNNEQFF; d_gene: TRBD1; v_gene: TRBV6-1; len: 16; abundance: NA; j_gene: TRBJ2-1
CDR3nt: TGTGCCATCAGTGACGGGGGGACTGAGCAGTTCTTC; CDR3aa: CAISDGGTEQFF; d_gene: TRBD2; v_gene: TRBV10-3; len: 12; abundance: NA; j_gene: TRBJ2-1
CDR3nt: TGTGCCAGCAAGCGGGAGATCTTTGGGACTGAAGCTTTCTTT; CDR3aa: CASKREIFGTEAFF; d_gene: NA; v_gene: TRBV2; len: 14; abundance: NA; j_gene: TRBJ1-1
CDR3nt: TGTGCCAGCAGCTTGGGTTCGAGAGTTAATCAGCCCCAGCATTTT; CDR3aa: CASSLGSRVNQPQHF; d_gene: NA; v_gene: TRBV5-5; len: 15; abundance: NA; j_gene: TRBJ1-5
CDR3nt: TGTGCCTGGATGGCAGGGAGGAAGGAAAAACTGTTTTTT; CDR3aa: CAWMAGRKEKLFF; d_gene: NA; v_gene: TRBV30; len: 13; abundance: NA; j_gene: TRBJ1-4
CDR3nt: TGTGCCAGCAGCCTAGCCTCTAGCGAGCTCACAGATACGCAGTATTTT; CDR3aa: CASSLASSELTDTQYF; d_gene: NA; v_gene: TRBV28; len: 16; abundance: NA; j_gene: TRBJ2-3
CDR3nt: TGTGCCAGCAGCCACGCCCGGGGTAGCGGGAAACGCACAGATACGCAGTATTTT; CDR3aa: CASSHARGSGKRTDTQYF; d_gene: TRBD2; v_gene: TRBV5-6; len: 18; abundance: NA; j_gene: TRBJ2-3
CDR3nt: TGTGCCAGCAGCCAAGTTAAGGGGAATGAAAAACTGTTTTTT; CDR3aa: CASSQVKGNEKLFF; d_gene: NA; v_gene: TRBV4-2; len: 14; abundance: NA; j_gene: TRBJ1-4
CDR3nt: TGTGCCAGCAGTAGGGACAGGGGAAGTGAAAAACTGTTTTTT; CDR3aa: CASSRDRGSEKLFF; d_gene: TRBD1; v_gene: TRBV6-5; len: 14; abundance: NA; j_gene: TRBJ1-4
CDR3nt: TGTGCCAGCAGTACTTGGACAGGGAACGGCTACACCTTC; CDR3aa: CASSTWTGNGYTF; d_gene: TRBD1; v_gene: TRBV5-4; len: 13; abundance: NA; j_gene: TRBJ1-2
CDR3nt: TGTGCCAGCCGGAACCGGAGCTCCTATAATTCACCCCTCCACTTT; CDR3aa: CASRNRSSYNSPLHF; d_gene: NA; v_gene: TRBV5-4; len: 15; abundance: few; j_gene: TRBJ1-6
CDR3nt: TGTGCCAGCAGCTCCCTTACAGGAAAACTGTTTTTT; CDR3aa: CASSSLTGKLFF; d_gene: NA; v_gene: TRBV13; len: 12; abundance: NA; j_gene: TRBJ1-4
CDR3nt: TGTGCCAGCAGCCACAGGGGCACTGGAAACACCATATATTTT; CDR3aa: CASSHRGTGNTIYF; d_gene: TRBD1; v_gene: TRBV5-6; len: 14; abundance: NA; j_gene: TRBJ1-3
CDR3nt: TGTGCCAGCAGTGCGTCGGGGGGGCATACCGGGGAGCTGTTTTTT; CDR3aa: CASSASGGHTGELFF; d_gene: TRBD2; v_gene: TRBV6-1; len: 15; abundance: NA; j_gene: TRBJ2-2
CDR3nt: TGCGCCAGCAGTGAGAGCGGGGGGTACGCTAGCACAGATACGCAGTATTTT; CDR3aa: CASSESGGYASTDTQYF; d_gene: TRBD2; v_gene: TRBV10-1; len: 17; abundance: NA; j_gene: TRBJ2-3
CDR3nt: TGTGCCAGCAGCCCACAGGGATCCACCGGGGAGCTGTTTTTT; CDR3aa: CASSPQGSTGELFF; d_gene: NA; v_gene: TRBV7-2; len: 14; abundance: NA; j_gene: TRBJ2-2
CDR3nt: TGCGCCAGCAGCCAAGATACCCACCGACAGTATACGCAGTATTTT; CDR3aa: CASSQDTHRQYTQYF; d_gene: NA; v_gene: TRBV4-3; len: 15; abundance: NA; j_gene: TRBJ2-3
CDR3nt: TGTGCCAGCAGTCGAGGACAGATAGTACCCTACGAGCAGTACTTC; CDR3aa: CASSRGQIVPYEQYF; d_gene: NA; v_gene: TRBV28; len: 15; abundance: NA; j_gene: TRBJ2-7
CDR3nt: TGCGCCAGCAGCCAAGGGTCCGGGACAGGGATCGGAAACACCATATATTTT; CDR3aa: CASSQGSGTGIGNTIYF; d_gene: TRBD1; v_gene: TRBV4-3; len: 17; abundance: few; j_gene: TRBJ1-3
CDR3nt: TGCAGTGCAACGGACAACTACGAGCAGTACTTC; CDR3aa: CSATDNYEQYF; d_gene: NA; v_gene: TRBV20-1; len: 11; abundance: NA; j_gene: TRBJ2-7
CDR3nt: TGTGCCAGCAGCCGAATAGATGGTCCCAAAAACATTCAGTACTTC; CDR3aa: CASSRIDGPKNIQYF; d_gene: NA; v_gene: TRBV7-8; len: 15; abundance: NA; j_gene: TRBJ2-4
CDR3nt: TGTGCCAGCAGCGACCGGGACAGGGGATTGTACGAGCAGTACTTC; CDR3aa: CASSDRDRGLYEQYF; d_gene: TRBD1; v_gene: TRBV9; len: 15; abundance: NA; j_gene: TRBJ2-7
CDR3nt: TGTGCCAGCAGACCGGGACTAGCGGGCGAGACCCAGTACTTC; CDR3aa: CASRPGLAGETQYF; d_gene: TRBD2; v_gene: TRBV5-8; len: 14; abundance: NA; j_gene: TRBJ2-5
CDR3nt: TGTGCCAGCAGTTTCTTAAGCGACACTGAAGCTTTCTTT; CDR3aa: CASSFLSDTEAFF; d_gene: NA; v_gene: TRBV27; len: 13; abundance: NA; j_gene: TRBJ1-1
CDR3nt: TGTGCTAGTGGTTTGGGTCTAGCCACAGATACGCAGTATTTT; CDR3aa: CASGLGLATDTQYF; d_gene: NA; v_gene: TRBV12-5; len: 14; abundance: NA; j_gene: TRBJ2-3
CDR3nt: TGCAGCGTTGAGGTGGCTGCCCCGGGCACTGAAGCTTTCTTT; CDR3aa: CSVEVAAPGTEAFF; d_gene: NA; v_gene: TRBV29-1; len: 14; abundance: NA; j_gene: TRBJ1-1
CDR3nt: TGTGCCAGCAGTTACTCCGGCAGGGGGACTGAAGCTTTCTTT; CDR3aa: CASSYSGRGTEAFF; d_gene: TRBD1; v_gene: TRBV6-5; len: 14; abundance: NA; j_gene: TRBJ1-1
CDR3nt: TGTGCCAGCAGTTGGCGGGGGCCAGATACGCAGTATTTT; CDR3aa: CASSWRGPDTQYF; d_gene: NA; v_gene: TRBV2; len: 13; abundance: few; j_gene: TRBJ2-3
CDR3nt: TGCGCCAGCAGCTTCGCCGGGACACCCTTTGTGAGAGACACCATATATTTT; CDR3aa: CASSFAGTPFVRDTIYF; d_gene: NA; v_gene: TRBV5-1; len: 17; abundance: NA; j_gene: TRBJ1-3
CDR3nt: TGTGCCAGCAGCCCAGGGCCAGGGGGTGGCTACACCTTC; CDR3aa: CASSPGPGGGYTF; d_gene: TRBD1; v_gene: TRBV27; len: 13; abundance: NA; j_gene: TRBJ1-2
CDR3nt: TGTGCCATCAGTGGCCAGGCTGGAAACACCATATATTTT; CDR3aa: CAISGQAGNTIYF; d_gene: NA; v_gene: TRBV10-3; len: 13; abundance: NA; j_gene: TRBJ1-3
CDR3nt: TGTGCCAGCGGTGTGCTGTCTAGTTCTGATACGCAGTATTTT; CDR3aa: CASGVLSSSDTQYF; d_gene: NA; v_gene: TRBV6-1; len: 14; abundance: NA; j_gene: TRBJ2-3
CDR3nt: TGTGCCAGCAGCTTAAGCGGGGCCGGAGATACGCAGTATTTT; CDR3aa: CASSLSGAGDTQYF; d_gene: NA; v_gene: TRBV7-3; len: 14; abundance: NA; j_gene: TRBJ2-3
CDR3nt: TGTGCCAGCACCCCAATACTGACTAGCGCCCTGCAAGAGACCCAGTACTTC; CDR3aa: CASTPILTSALQETQYF; d_gene: TRBD2; v_gene: TRBV5-5; len: 17; abundance: NA; j_gene: TRBJ2-5
CDR3nt: TGTGCCAGCAGTCCCCGACTAAGCCTTGAGCAGTTCTTC; CDR3aa: CASSPRLSLEQFF; d_gene: NA; v_gene: TRBV27; len: 13; abundance: NA; j_gene: TRBJ2-1
CDR3nt: TGTGCCAGCAGCTCTAGACAGGGGGCATTGAACACTGAAGCTTTCTTT; CDR3aa: CASSSRQGALNTEAFF; d_gene: TRBD1; v_gene: TRBV11-3; len: 16; abundance: NA; j_gene: TRBJ1-1
CDR3nt: TGTGCCAGTAGTCGGGGAAGCTCCTACGAGCAGTACTTC; CDR3aa: CASSRGSSYEQYF; d_gene: NA; v_gene: TRBV19; len: 13; abundance: NA; j_gene: TRBJ2-7
CDR3nt: TGTGCCAGCAGCTTAGAGCATTACAATGAGCAGTTCTTC; CDR3aa: CASSLEHYNEQFF; d_gene: NA; v_gene: TRBV7-8; len: 13; abundance: NA; j_gene: TRBJ2-1
CDR3nt: TGTGCCAGCAGCTCCGGGACTGTAAATTCACCCCTCCACTTT; CDR3aa: CASSSGTVNSPLHF; d_gene: NA; v_gene: TRBV28; len: 14; abundance: NA; j_gene: TRBJ1-6
CDR3nt: TGCGCCAGCAGCTTGGTCGGGGGCTCCTACGAGCAGTACTTC; CDR3aa: CASSLVGGSYEQYF; d_gene: NA; v_gene: TRBV5-1; len: 14; abundance: once; j_gene: TRBJ2-7
CDR3nt: TGTGCCAGCAGCTTAGAGGCCACCGACGGAGGGCTGTTTTTT; CDR3aa: CASSLEATDGGLFF; d_gene: NA; v_gene: TRBV11-3; len: 14; abundance: NA; j_gene: TRBJ2-2
CDR3nt: TGTGCCAGCAGCGTAGGGGTAGCGAGTGAAGCTTTCTTT; CDR3aa: CASSVGVASEAFF; d_gene: NA; v_gene: TRBV9; len: 13; abundance: NA; j_gene: TRBJ1-1
CDR3nt: TGTGCCTGGAGTGAACGGATCGGGGTGGATACGCAGTATTTT; CDR3aa: CAWSERIGVDTQYF; d_gene: NA; v_gene: TRBV30; len: 14; abundance: few; j_gene: TRBJ2-3
CDR3nt: TGCGCCAGCAGCCCCATTGGCGGGGGGGCCGAAAGAACGCAGTATTTT; CDR3aa: CASSPIGGGAERTQYF; d_gene: TRBD2; v_gene: TRBV5-1; len: 16; abundance: NA; j_gene: TRBJ2-3
CDR3nt: TGCGCCAGCAGCTTGTCGGTAGGGATCGGGAACGAGCAGTACTTC; CDR3aa: CASSLSVGIGNEQYF; d_gene: NA; v_gene: TRBV5-1; len: 15; abundance: NA; j_gene: TRBJ2-7
CDR3nt: TGTGCCAGCAGCTTATTTGGGGGGGGCAATCAGCCCCAGCATTTT; CDR3aa: CASSLFGGGNQPQHF; d_gene: NA; v_gene: TRBV7-3; len: 15; abundance: NA; j_gene: TRBJ1-5
CDR3nt: TGTGCCAGTAGCCCGCTGGACAGGGACAATCAGCCCCAGCATTTT; CDR3aa: CASSPLDRDNQPQHF; d_gene: TRBD1; v_gene: TRBV19; len: 15; abundance: NA; j_gene: TRBJ1-5
CDR3nt: TGCGCCAGCAGCTTGCCTAGCGGGGGGTCTACGCAGTATTTT; CDR3aa: CASSLPSGGSTQYF; d_gene: TRBD2; v_gene: TRBV5-1; len: 14; abundance: NA; j_gene: TRBJ2-3
CDR3nt: TGCGCCAGCAGCTTGGAAGACAGGAGTTATGAAAAACTGTTTTTT; CDR3aa: CASSLEDRSYEKLFF; d_gene: NA; v_gene: TRBV5-1; len: 15; abundance: NA; j_gene: TRBJ1-4